The following is a T cell receptor (beta chain) sequence with its context. CDR3 size: 15 residues. Trimming took 4 bases from V and 6 from J; bases not matched to a gene: 12. The V gene's germline CDR1 is GTSNPN and CDR2 SVGIG (reference sequence). The data derive from a study of cytomegalovirus exposure and HLA in healthy donors. 60 Vbeta and 13 Jbeta primers were used in PCR. Clones were sequenced by immunoSEQ multiplex PCR, and TCRdb holds only the in-frame ones, with some missing. Among approximately 170,000 clones listed, roughly three quarters were seen once. The J gene is TRBJ2-7, the V gene TRBV30; 10 nucleotides match TRBD1. The sequence derives from a woman between 35 and 50 years old in good health and CMV-seropositive. Sequenced: PBMCs. The DNA for the CDR3 is TGTGCCTGGACCAGGACCGGGACAGGGGAAGGCGAGCAGTACTTC. Translated: CAWTRTGTGEGEQYF.